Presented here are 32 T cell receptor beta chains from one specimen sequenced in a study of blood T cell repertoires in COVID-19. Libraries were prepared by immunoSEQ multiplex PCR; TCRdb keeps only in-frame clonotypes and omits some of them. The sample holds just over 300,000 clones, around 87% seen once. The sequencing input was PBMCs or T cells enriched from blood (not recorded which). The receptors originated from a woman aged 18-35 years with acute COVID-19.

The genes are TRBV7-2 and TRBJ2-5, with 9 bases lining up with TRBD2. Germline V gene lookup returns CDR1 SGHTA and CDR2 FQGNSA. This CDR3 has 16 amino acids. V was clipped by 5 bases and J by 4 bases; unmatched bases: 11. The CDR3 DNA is TGTGCCAGCAGCCCCGAATCGCGGGGGGGACGAGAGACCCAGTACTTC. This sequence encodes CASSPESRGGRETQYF.

As DNA, the CDR3 is TGTGCCAGTAATCGGGACAGGTCGCCGAACACTGAAGCTTTCTTT. Its translation: CASNRDRSPNTEAFF. The chain joins TRBV19 to TRBJ1-1; the match to TRBD1 covers 8 bases. The germline CDR1 and CDR2 sequences are LNHDA and SQIVND (reference sequence). V was pared by 7 bases and J by 1 base, with 8 bases of the junction left unmatched. The CDR3 consists of 15 residues.

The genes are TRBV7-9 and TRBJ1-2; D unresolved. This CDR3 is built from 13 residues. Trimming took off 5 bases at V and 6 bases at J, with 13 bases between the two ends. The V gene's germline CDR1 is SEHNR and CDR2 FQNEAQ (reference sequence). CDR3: CASSLPGEDGYTF. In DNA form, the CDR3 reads TGTGCCAGCAGCCTTCCCGGGGAGGATGGCTACACCTTC.

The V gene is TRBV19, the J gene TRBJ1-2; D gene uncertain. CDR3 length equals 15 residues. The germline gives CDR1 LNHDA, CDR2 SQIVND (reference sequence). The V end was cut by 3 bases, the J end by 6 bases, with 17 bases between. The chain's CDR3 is CASSIPGIFDDGYTF. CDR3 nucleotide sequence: TGTGCCAGTAGTATTCCCGGGATCTTTGACGATGGCTACACCTTC.

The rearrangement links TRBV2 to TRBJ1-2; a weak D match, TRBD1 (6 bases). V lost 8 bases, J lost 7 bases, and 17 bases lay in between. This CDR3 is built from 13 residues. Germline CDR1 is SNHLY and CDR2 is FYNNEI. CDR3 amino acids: CASGDTGSIGYTF. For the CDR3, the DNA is TGTGCCAGCGGCGACACAGGGTCTATTGGCTACACCTTC.

The CDR3, as DNA: TGTGCCAGCAGCTTGCAGTGGCTAGCGAGCTACGAGCAGTACTTC. Residues: CASSLQWLASYEQYF. The chain joins TRBV5-5 to TRBJ2-7, with D possibly being TRBD2 (6 bases). This CDR3 comprises 15 residues. V was shortened by 1 base and J by 3 bases, with 14 bases between the two germline ends. The germline V gene encodes CDR1 SGHKS and CDR2 YYEKEE (reference sequence). The full variable domain, completed using reference TRBV5-5 and TRBJ2-7, is DAGVTQSPTHLIKTRGQQVTLRCSPISGHKSVSWYQQVLGQGPQFIFQYYEKEERGRGNFPDRFSARQFPNYSSELNVNALLLGDSALYLCASSLQWLASYEQYFGPGTRLTVT.

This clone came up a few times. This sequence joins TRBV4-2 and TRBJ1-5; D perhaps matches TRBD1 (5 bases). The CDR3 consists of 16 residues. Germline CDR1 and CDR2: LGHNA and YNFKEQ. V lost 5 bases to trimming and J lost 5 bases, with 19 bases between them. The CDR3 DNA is TGTGCCAGCAGCTACACACAGGTGGCTGACTATCAGCCCCAGCATTTT. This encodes CASSYTQVADYQPQHF.

DNA of the CDR3: TGCGCCAGCAGCTTTGAGGGAGGGTACACTGAAGCTTTCTTT. Translation: CASSFEGGYTEAFF. This chain joins TRBV5-1 and TRBJ1-1; D gene unclear. CDR3 length equals 14 residues. Germline lookup yields CDR1 SGHRS and CDR2 YFSETQ. With 2 bases removed from V and 3 bases from J, the gap between germline ends came to 11 bases.

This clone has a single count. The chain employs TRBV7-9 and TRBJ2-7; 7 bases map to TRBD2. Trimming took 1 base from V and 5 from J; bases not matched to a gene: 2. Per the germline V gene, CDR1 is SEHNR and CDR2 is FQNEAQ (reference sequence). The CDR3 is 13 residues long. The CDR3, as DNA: TGTGCCAGCAGCTTAGGCGGGAGCGACGAGCAGTACTTC. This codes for CASSLGGSDEQYF.

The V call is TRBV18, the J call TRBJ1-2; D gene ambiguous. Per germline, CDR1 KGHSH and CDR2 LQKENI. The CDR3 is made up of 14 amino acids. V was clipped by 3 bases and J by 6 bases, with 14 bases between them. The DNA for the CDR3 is TGTGCCAGCTCACCGGGAGTAGGGATTGATGGCTACACCTTC. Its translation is CASSPGVGIDGYTF.

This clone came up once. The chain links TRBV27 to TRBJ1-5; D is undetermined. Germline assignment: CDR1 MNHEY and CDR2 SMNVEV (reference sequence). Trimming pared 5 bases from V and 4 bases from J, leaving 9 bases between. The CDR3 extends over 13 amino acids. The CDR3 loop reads CASSVEQNQPQHF. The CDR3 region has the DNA TGTGCCAGCAGTGTTGAACAGAATCAGCCCCAGCATTTT.

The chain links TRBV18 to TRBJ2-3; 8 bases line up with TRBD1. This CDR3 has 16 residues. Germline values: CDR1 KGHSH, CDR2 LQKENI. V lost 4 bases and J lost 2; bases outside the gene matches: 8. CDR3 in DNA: TGTGCCAGCTCACTTCAGGGGGCTACAGCCACAGATACGCAGTATTTT. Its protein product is CASSLQGATATDTQYF. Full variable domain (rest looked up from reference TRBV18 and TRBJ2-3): NAGVMQNPRHLVRRRGQEARLRCSPMKGHSHVYWYRQLPEEGLKFMVYLQKENIIDESGMPKERFSAEFPKEGPSILRIQQVVRGDSAAYFCASSLQGATATDTQYFGPGTRLTVL.

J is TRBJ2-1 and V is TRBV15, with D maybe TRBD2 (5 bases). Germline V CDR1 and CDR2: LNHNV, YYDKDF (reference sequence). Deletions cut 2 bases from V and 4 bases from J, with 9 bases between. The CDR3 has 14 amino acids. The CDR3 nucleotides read TGTGCCACCAGCAGAACCCCGGGGTACAATGAGCAGTTCTTC. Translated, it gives CATSRTPGYNEQFF.

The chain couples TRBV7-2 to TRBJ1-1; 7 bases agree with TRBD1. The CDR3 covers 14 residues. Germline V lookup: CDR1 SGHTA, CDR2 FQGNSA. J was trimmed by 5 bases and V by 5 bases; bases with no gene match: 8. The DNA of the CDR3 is TGTGCCAGCAGCCCGGGACAGCGATTGACTGAAGCTTTCTTT. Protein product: CASSPGQRLTEAFF.

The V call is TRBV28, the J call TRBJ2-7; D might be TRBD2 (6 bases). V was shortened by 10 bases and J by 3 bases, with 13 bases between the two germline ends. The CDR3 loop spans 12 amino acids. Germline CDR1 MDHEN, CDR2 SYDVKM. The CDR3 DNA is TGTGCCACCGCGGGATCCGACTACGAGCAGTACTTC. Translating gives CATAGSDYEQYF.

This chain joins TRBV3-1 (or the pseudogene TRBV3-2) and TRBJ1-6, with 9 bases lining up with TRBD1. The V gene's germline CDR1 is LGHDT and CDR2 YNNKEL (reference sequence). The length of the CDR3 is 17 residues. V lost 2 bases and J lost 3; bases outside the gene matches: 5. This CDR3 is CASSQSGQGHYNSPLHF. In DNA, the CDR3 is TGTGCCAGCAGCCAATCGGGACAGGGACACTATAATTCACCCCTCCACTTT.

The CDR3 region has the DNA TGTGCCAGCAGTTCCCGTGCGGGGGCAACTGATGGCTACACCTTC. Encoded protein: CASSSRAGATDGYTF. This rearrangement joins TRBV6-5 to TRBJ1-2, with D possibly being TRBD1 (6 bases). The CDR3 runs to 15 residues. Trimming took 4 bases from V and 6 from J, leaving 18 bases between them. Germline lookup yields CDR1 MNHEY and CDR2 SVGAGI.

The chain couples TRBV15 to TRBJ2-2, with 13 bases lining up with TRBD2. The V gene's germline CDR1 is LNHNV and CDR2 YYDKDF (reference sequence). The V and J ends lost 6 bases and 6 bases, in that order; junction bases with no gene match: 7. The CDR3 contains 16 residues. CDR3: CATRGGLAGVAGELFF. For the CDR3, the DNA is TGTGCCACCAGAGGCGGACTAGCGGGAGTGGCCGGGGAGCTGTTTTTT.

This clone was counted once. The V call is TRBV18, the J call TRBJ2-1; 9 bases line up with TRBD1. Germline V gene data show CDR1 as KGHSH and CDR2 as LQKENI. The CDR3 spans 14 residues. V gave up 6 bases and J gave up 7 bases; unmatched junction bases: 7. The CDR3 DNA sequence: TGTGCCAGCTCCCAAAAGACAGGGGGGAATGAGCAGTTCTTC. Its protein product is CASSQKTGGNEQFF.

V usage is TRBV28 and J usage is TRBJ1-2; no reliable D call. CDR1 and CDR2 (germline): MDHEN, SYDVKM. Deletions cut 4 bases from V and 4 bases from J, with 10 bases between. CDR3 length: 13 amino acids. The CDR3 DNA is TGTGCCAGCAGTTCACTAGCCCGCTATGGCTACACCTTC. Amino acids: CASSSLARYGYTF.

The CDR3 loop is CASSPQSDRTGGNTIYF. In DNA form, the CDR3 reads TGTGCCAGCAGCCCACAAAGCGACAGGACCGGGGGAAACACCATATATTTT. This rearrangement joins TRBV7-9 to TRBJ1-3; D might be TRBD1 (6 bases). Germline CDR1 and CDR2: SEHNR and FQNEAQ (reference sequence). Deletions cut 5 bases from V and 4 bases from J, with 21 bases between. The CDR3 has 17 residues.

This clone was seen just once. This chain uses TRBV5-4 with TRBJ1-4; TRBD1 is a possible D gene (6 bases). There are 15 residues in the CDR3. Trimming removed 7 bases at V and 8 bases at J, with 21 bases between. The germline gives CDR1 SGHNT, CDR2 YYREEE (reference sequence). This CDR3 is CASFFWGGAGEKLFF. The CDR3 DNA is TGTGCCAGCTTCTTCTGGGGGGGCGCTGGGGAAAAACTGTTTTTT. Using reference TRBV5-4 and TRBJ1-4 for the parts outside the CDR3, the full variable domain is ETGVTQSPTHLIKTRGQQVTLRCSSQSGHNTVSWYQQALGQGPQFIFQYYREEENGRGNFPPRFSGLQFPNYSSELNVNALELDDSALYLCASFFWGGAGEKLFFGSGTQLSVL.

This CDR3 is CSVPWDRAPYEQYF. Here the CDR3 DNA reads TGCAGCGTTCCTTGGGACAGGGCCCCCTACGAGCAGTACTTC. V and J are TRBV29-1 and TRBJ2-7; 9 bases are shared with TRBD1. The CDR3 loop spans 14 amino acids. Germline loops: CDR1 SQVTM, CDR2 ANQGSEA. J lost 2 bases, V lost 5 bases, and 7 bases had no gene match.

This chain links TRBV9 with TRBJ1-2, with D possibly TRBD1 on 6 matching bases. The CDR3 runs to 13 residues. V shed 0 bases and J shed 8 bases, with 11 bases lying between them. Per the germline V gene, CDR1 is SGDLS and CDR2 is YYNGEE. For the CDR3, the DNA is TGTGCCAGCAGCGTAGTGGCAGGGGACGGCTACACCTTC. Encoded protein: CASSVVAGDGYTF.

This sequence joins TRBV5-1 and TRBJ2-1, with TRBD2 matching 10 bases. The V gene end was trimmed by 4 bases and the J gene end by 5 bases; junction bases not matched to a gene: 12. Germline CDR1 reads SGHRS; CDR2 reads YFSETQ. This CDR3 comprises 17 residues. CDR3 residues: CASSLVLGLAGDNEQFF. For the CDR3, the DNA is TGCGCCAGCAGCCTAGTCTTGGGGCTAGCGGGAGACAATGAGCAGTTCTTC.

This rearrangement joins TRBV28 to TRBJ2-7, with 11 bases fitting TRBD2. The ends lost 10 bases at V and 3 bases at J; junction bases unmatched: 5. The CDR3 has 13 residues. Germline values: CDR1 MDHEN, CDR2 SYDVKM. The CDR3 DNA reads TGTGCCATCCGGGGACTAGCGGTCTACGAGCAGTACTTC. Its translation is CAIRGLAVYEQYF.

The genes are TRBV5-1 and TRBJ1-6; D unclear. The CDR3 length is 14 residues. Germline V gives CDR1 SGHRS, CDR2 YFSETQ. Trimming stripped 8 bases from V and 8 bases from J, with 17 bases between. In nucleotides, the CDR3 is TGCGCCAGTAATCGAGGGAGGGAGGATTCACCCCTCCACTTT. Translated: CASNRGREDSPLHF. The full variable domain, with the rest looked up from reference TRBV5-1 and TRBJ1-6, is KAGVTQTPRYLIKTRGQQVTLSCSPISGHRSVSWYQQTPGQGLQFLFEYFSETQRNKGNFPGRFSGRQFSNSRSEMNVSTLELGDSALYLCASNRGREDSPLHFGNGTRLTVT.

CDR3 DNA sequence: TGTGCCATCATGACGGGTCCCAACACTGAAGCTTTCTTT. Translated, it gives CAIMTGPNTEAFF. The chain joins TRBV10-3 to TRBJ1-1; D call uncertain. The V gene's germline CDR1 is ENHRY and CDR2 SYGVKD. The V and J ends lost 7 bases and 2 bases respectively, with 11 bases between them. This CDR3 has 13 residues.

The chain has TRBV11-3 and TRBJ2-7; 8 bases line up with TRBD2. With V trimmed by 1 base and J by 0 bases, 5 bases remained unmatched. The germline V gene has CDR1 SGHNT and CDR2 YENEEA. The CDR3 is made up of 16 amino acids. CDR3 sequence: CASSLVGSGSSYEQYF. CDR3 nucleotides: TGTGCCAGCAGCTTAGTAGGCAGCGGGAGCTCCTACGAGCAGTACTTC.

Here the CDR3 DNA reads TGTGCCATCAGTGAGATCAGGGGGACTGAAGCTTTCTTT. Translation gives CAISEIRGTEAFF. This chain uses TRBV10-3 with TRBJ1-1, with 7 bases fitting TRBD1. The CDR3 runs to 13 residues. With 2 bases clipped from V and 5 bases from J, the junction kept 2 bases outside the gene matches. Germline assignment: CDR1 ENHRY and CDR2 SYGVKD.

The CDR3 nucleotides read TGCAGCGTTGACGGAGGGCTGGGGGAGCAGTACTTC. As protein: CSVDGGLGEQYF. The gene calls are TRBV29-1 and TRBJ2-7; D possibly corresponds to TRBD2 (6 bases). The germline V and J ends were trimmed by 3 bases and 7 bases, with 13 bases remaining between them. Germline CDR1 reads SQVTM; CDR2 reads ANQGSEA. The CDR3 has 12 residues.

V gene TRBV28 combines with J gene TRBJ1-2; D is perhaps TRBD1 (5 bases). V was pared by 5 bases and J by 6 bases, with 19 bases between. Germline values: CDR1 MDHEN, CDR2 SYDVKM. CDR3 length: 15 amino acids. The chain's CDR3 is CASSPVGGGRHGYTF. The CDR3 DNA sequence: TGTGCCAGCAGTCCAGTCGGCGGGGGTCGGCATGGCTACACCTTC.